This T cell receptor (beta chain) derives from a study of neurological immune-mediated disorders. This clonotype was observed at least ten times. TCRdb re-derived calls from the 5' RACE reads in MiXCR, one entry per CDR3 protein. The table lists just over 95,000 distinct CDR3 sequences, 3.5% of them singletons. Germline CDR1 is MGHRA and CDR2 is YSYEKL. J was trimmed by 1 base and V by 5 bases; bases with no gene match: 21. The CDR3 totals 21 residues. This chain connects TRBV4-1 to TRBJ2-2; 8 nucleotides agree with TRBD1. This receptor was taken from a woman between 18 and 29 years old with multiple sclerosis. The sample consisted of PBMCs. The CDR3 nucleotides are TGCGCCAGCAGCTACACCCCTCGAAAAACCTCCGGGACAGGGAACACCGGGGAGCTGTTTTTT. This encodes CASSYTPRKTSGTGNTGELFF.